These 6 T cell receptor beta chains originate from one sample sequenced in a study of CD8+CD57+ T cells in acquired aplastic anemia. Researchers used genomic DNA as the template to profile TCR beta VDJ and CDR3. TCRdb processed the reads anew with MiXCR; each CDR3 protein has one entry. Of 120,000 or so distinct CDR3 sequences in the sample, 50% to 70% were seen once. Sequencing involved patients with CD8+CD57+ cell expansion previously shown by flow cytometry. Sample: sorted CD4+, CD8+, or CD8+CD57+ T cells (not recorded which) from PBMCs. All receptors derive from a human donor with aplastic anemia.

This clonotype was found once. This chain uses TRBV24-1 with TRBJ2-5; no definite D call. The length of the CDR3 is 16 residues. The germline CDR1 and CDR2 sequences are KGHDR and SFDVKD. V lost 1 base, J lost 2 bases, and 13 bases lay in between. The CDR3 coding sequence is TGTGCCACCAGTGATTTCCCCAGATCAGAGCAAGAGACCCAGTACTTC. It yields the protein CATSDFPRSEQETQYF.

The table lists this clonotype with many counts. V usage is TRBV7-9 and J usage is TRBJ2-6, with a tentative D call TRBD2 (5 bases). V lost 4 bases, J lost 0 bases, and 10 bases lay in between. Germline CDR1 SEHNR, CDR2 FQNEAQ (reference sequence). The CDR3 is 16 residues long. CDR3 DNA sequence: TGTGCCAGCAGCTACCCTCGGGGCTCTGGGGCCAACGTCCTGACTTTC. Translated: CASSYPRGSGANVLTF. Based on the CDR3 plus reference TRBV7-9 and TRBJ2-6, the full variable domain is DTGVSQNPRHKITKRGQNVTFRCDPISEHNRLYWYRQTLGQGPEFLTYFQNEAQLEKSRLLSDRFSAERPKGSFSTLEIQRTEQGDSAMYLCASSYPRGSGANVLTFGAGSRLTVL.

This clonotype was detected many times. The chain employs TRBV24-1 and TRBJ1-2; 7 nucleotides match TRBD1. The germline V gene has CDR1 KGHDR and CDR2 SFDVKD. With V trimmed by 5 bases and J by 5 bases, 10 bases remained unmatched. The CDR3 is 15 residues long. The CDR3 DNA is TGTGCCACCAGTGGTCCGAGACCAGGGGGGTATGGCTACACCTTC. Translated: CATSGPRPGGYGYTF.

The chain recombines TRBV6-1 with TRBJ1-2, with a weak D call TRBD1 (5 bases). In germline, CDR1 is MNHNS, CDR2 SASEGT. V dropped 9 bases and J dropped 5 bases, with 16 bases sitting between them. This CDR3 has 13 residues. CDR3 amino acids: CARLTVTMYGYTF. The CDR3 DNA is TGTGCCAGGTTGACAGTGACAATGTATGGCTACACCTTC.

This clonotype showed up just a few times. The V gene is TRBV20-1, the J gene TRBJ1-5, with no clear D. This CDR3 has 13 residues. V was pared by 0 bases and J by 7 bases, with 10 bases between. The germline V gene encodes CDR1 DFQATT and CDR2 SNEGSKA (reference sequence). The CDR3 region is CSARDRGGQPQHF. CDR3 sequence (DNA): TGCAGTGCTAGAGATCGGGGTGGGCAGCCCCAGCATTTT.

This clonotype was counted a few times. V gene TRBV2 combines with J gene TRBJ1-5; 8 bases map to TRBD1. Per germline, CDR1 SNHLY and CDR2 FYNNEI. Losses at the gene ends were 6 bases for V and 6 bases for J; bases not matched to a gene: 10. There are 15 residues in the CDR3. The CDR3 nucleotides are TGTGCCAGCAGGGAAACCAGGGGGCAGGGTCAGCCCCAGCATTTT. Amino acids: CASRETRGQGQPQHF.